The 17 T cell receptor beta chains presented below share a single source sample, sequenced in a study of blood T cells in healthy people across ages. A J-beta primer mix and a sample-barcoded 5' primer were used in a second PCR of about 7 to 12 cycles. TCRdb re-derived calls from the 5' RACE reads in MiXCR, one entry per CDR3 protein. Of roughly 680,000 distinct CDR3 sequences listed, 45% to 60% are singletons. The sequenced sample consisted of blood. All receptors derive from a woman older than 75 in good health.

In its sample, this clonotype was seen many times. The chain carries TRBV5-4 and TRBJ2-7, with TRBD1 matching over 9 bases. This CDR3 region has 15 residues. Germline V gives CDR1 SGHNT, CDR2 YYREEE (reference sequence). V was pared by 4 bases and J by 0 bases, with 5 bases of the junction left unmatched. In DNA form, the CDR3 reads TGTGCCAGCAGCGCCCGGGACAGGGCCTCCTACGAGCAGTACTTC. Its translation: CASSARDRASYEQYF.

The genes are TRBV7-2 and TRBJ1-1; TRBD1 agrees at 7 bases. J lost 6 bases, V lost 5 bases, and 9 bases had no gene match. The germline V gene has CDR1 SGHTA and CDR2 FQGNSA. The CDR3 extends over 14 amino acids. CDR3 amino acids: CASSRDRDEAEAFF. CDR3 nucleotide sequence: TGTGCCAGCAGCCGTGACAGGGATGAGGCTGAAGCTTTCTTT.

The chain has TRBV3-1 and TRBJ2-3; no clear D. The V gene's germline CDR1 is LGHDT and CDR2 YNNKEL (reference sequence). Trimming took off 5 bases at V and 4 bases at J, with 7 bases between the two ends. The CDR3 spans 12 residues. CDR3 amino acids: CASSAVADTQYF. DNA for the CDR3: TGTGCCAGCAGCGCCGTCGCAGATACGCAGTATTTT.

This chain connects TRBV28 to TRBJ2-4, with TRBD1 as a possible D gene (6 bases). Germline V CDR1 and CDR2: MDHEN, SYDVKM. V lost 6 bases and J 9 bases, leaving 21 bases between the germline ends. This CDR3 region has 15 residues. The CDR3 is CASRGAGVEKGIQYF. The CDR3 bases are TGTGCCAGCAGGGGGGCAGGGGTTGAGAAAGGCATTCAGTACTTC.

This clonotype has at least ten counts. A much larger clone is a single base away; this may be a read error. The V and J genes are TRBV9 and TRBJ1-2; D uncertain. This CDR3 region has 13 residues. V dropped 3 bases and J dropped 2 bases, with 8 bases sitting between them. The germline V gene has CDR1 SGDLS and CDR2 YYNGEE. The CDR3: CASSGEDNYGYTF. The CDR3 DNA is TGTGCCAGCAGCGGAGAGGACAACTATGGCTACACCTTC.

This clonotype was observed many times. The chain combines TRBV9 with TRBJ1-2; unclear D gene. This CDR3 contains 13 residues. Germline lookup yields CDR1 SGDLS and CDR2 YYNGEE. The V end was cut by 2 bases, the J end by 5 bases, with 10 bases between. The CDR3 DNA is TGTGCCAGCAGCGTGGACGGACCGTATGGCTACACCTTC. This translates into CASSVDGPYGYTF. Using reference TRBV9 and TRBJ1-2 for the parts outside the CDR3, the full variable domain is DSGVTQTPKHLITATGQRVTLRCSPRSGDLSVYWYQQSLDQGLQFLIQYYNGEERAKGNILERFSAQQFPDLHSELNLSSLELGDSALYFCASSVDGPYGYTFGSGTRLTVV.

Notes on this clonotype: This could be a read error, since a much larger clone is one nucleotide away. This rearrangement joins TRBV20-1 to TRBJ2-1; the D is unclear. This CDR3 is built from 10 residues. Germline V gene lookup returns CDR1 DFQATT and CDR2 SNEGSKA (reference sequence). CDR3 in DNA: TGCAGGGCTCAACACAATGAGCAGTTCTTC. It is translated as CRAQHNEQFF.

Remarks on this clonotype: At one of its ends the junction is not consistent with the germline gene, which may arise from a read error. The rearrangement links TRBV3-1 to TRBJ2-7, with 10 bases that match TRBD2. Germline V lookup: CDR1 LGHDT, CDR2 YNNKEL (reference sequence). The CDR3 consists of 15 residues. The CDR3 DNA sequence: TGTGCCAGCAACCAAGATGGAACTAGCGGGAACGAGCAGTACTTC. Its translation: CASNQDGTSGNEQYF.

CDR3 nucleotide sequence: TGTGCCAGCAGTTTAAGGCAAGACTCTATTTCATACTATGGCTACACCTTC. It specifies CASSLRQDSISYYGYTF. V usage is TRBV27 and J usage is TRBJ1-2; D call uncertain. Looked up from germline, CDR1 is MNHEY and CDR2 is SMNVEV (reference sequence). V was trimmed by 2 bases and J by 3 bases, leaving 19 bases between them. The CDR3 sequence is 17 residues long.

V and J are TRBV30 and TRBJ1-1; unclear D gene. The CDR3 has 13 residues. Trimming removed 4 bases from V and 4 bases from J, with 13 bases in between. Germline values: CDR1 GTSNPN, CDR2 SVGIG (reference sequence). The CDR3 sequence is CAWNVKGGTEAFF. For the CDR3, the DNA is TGTGCCTGGAACGTGAAGGGAGGCACTGAAGCTTTCTTT.

This clonotype has just a few counts. This may stem from a read error, because a much larger clone lies one nucleotide away. The rearrangement joins TRBV20-1 to TRBJ2-7; the D gene is possibly TRBD1 (6 bases). Germline-derived CDR1 and CDR2 are DFQATT and SNEGSKA (reference sequence). The CDR3 runs to 13 residues. Trimming stripped 2 bases from V and 7 bases from J, with 15 bases between. CDR3 in DNA: TGCAGTGCTAGAAGGGACACCAGCAATGAGCAGTACTTC. Amino acid sequence: CSARRDTSNEQYF.

J is TRBJ2-7 and V is TRBV29-1, with D hard to call. Trimming took off 5 bases at V and 7 bases at J, with 9 bases between the two ends. The length of the CDR3 is 10 residues. The V gene's germline CDR1 is SQVTM and CDR2 ANQGSEA. The DNA for the CDR3 is TGCAGCGTTACCCACGATGAGCAGTACTTC. This sequence encodes CSVTHDEQYF.

As regards this clonotype: A much larger clone differs from this one at a single base, so this may be a read error. J is TRBJ2-7 and V is TRBV10-3, with D unclear. V was cut by 10 bases and J by 7 bases, with 14 bases left in between. The CDR3 runs to 11 residues. Germline V gene sequence: CDR1 ENHRY, CDR2 SYGVKD. CDR3 coding DNA: TGTGCCACCGCTTGGGTCGATGAGCAGTACTTC. Its protein product is CATAWVDEQYF.

V is TRBV12-3 or TRBV12-4 and J is TRBJ2-7; D possibly corresponds to TRBD2 (5 bases). The V gene lost 4 bases and the J gene lost 3 bases, with 16 bases spanning the gap. CDR3 length: 15 residues. CDR3 DNA sequence: TGTGCCAGCAGTTACATCACGGGGAGCCACTACGAGCAGTACTTC. It encodes CASSYITGSHYEQYF.

The V call is TRBV4-1, the J call TRBJ1-6, with 9 bases identical to TRBD1. The CDR3 covers 17 residues. V gave up 4 bases and J gave up 7 bases; unmatched junction bases: 11. Germline V CDR1 and CDR2: MGHRA, YSYEKL. CDR3 residues: CASSRTAPGQGNSPLHF. The DNA of the CDR3 is TGCGCCAGCAGCCGTACAGCACCGGGACAGGGAAATTCACCCCTCCACTTT.

This clonotype was picked up a small number of times. The V call is TRBV4-1, the J call TRBJ2-7, with D perhaps TRBD2 (7 bases). Germline V CDR1 and CDR2: MGHRA, YSYEKL. Trimming took off 0 bases at V and 9 bases at J, with 27 bases between the two ends. CDR3 length: 18 amino acids. CDR3 in amino acids: CASSQEPGGLGWVGLQYF. CDR3 DNA sequence: TGCGCCAGCAGCCAAGAGCCGGGGGGCTTGGGGTGGGTCGGTTTGCAGTACTTC.

The chain employs TRBV15 and TRBJ1-4; D may be TRBD1 (5 bases). The CDR3 runs 13 residues. Germline V lookup: CDR1 LNHNV, CDR2 YYDKDF (reference sequence). Trimming left V 4 bases short and J 7 bases short, with 10 bases between. The DNA of the CDR3 is TGTGCCACCAGCACCAGGGTTGGTGAAAAACTGTTTTTT. It translates to CATSTRVGEKLFF.